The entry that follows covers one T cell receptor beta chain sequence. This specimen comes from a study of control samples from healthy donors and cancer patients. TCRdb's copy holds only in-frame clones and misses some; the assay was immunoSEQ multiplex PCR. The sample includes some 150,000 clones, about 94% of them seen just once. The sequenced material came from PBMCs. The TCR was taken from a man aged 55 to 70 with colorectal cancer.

The DNA of the CDR3 is TGTGCCAGCACCTTACAGGGTGCTAATGAAAAACTGTTTTTT. Protein: CASTLQGANEKLFF. This rearrangement joins TRBV5-4 to TRBJ1-4, with D tentatively TRBD1 (6 bases). CDR1 and CDR2 from the germline V gene are SGHNT and YYREEE (reference sequence). Trimming took off 6 bases at V and 3 bases at J, with 12 bases between the two ends. The CDR3 extends over 14 amino acids.